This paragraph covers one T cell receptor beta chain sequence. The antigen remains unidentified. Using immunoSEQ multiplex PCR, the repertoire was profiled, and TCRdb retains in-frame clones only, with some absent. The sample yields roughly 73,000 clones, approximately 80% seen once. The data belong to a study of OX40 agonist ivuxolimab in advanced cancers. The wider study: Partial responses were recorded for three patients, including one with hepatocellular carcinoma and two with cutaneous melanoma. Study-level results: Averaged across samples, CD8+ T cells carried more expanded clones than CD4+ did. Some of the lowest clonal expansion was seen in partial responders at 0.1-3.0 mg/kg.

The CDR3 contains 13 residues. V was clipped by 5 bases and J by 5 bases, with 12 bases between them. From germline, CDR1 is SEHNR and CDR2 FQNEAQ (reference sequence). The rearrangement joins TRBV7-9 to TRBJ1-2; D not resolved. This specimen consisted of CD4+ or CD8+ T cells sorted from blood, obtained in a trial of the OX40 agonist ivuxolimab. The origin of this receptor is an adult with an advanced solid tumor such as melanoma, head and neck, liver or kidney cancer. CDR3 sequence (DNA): TGTGCCAGCAGCCCTGATGGGGTTTATGGCTACACCTTC. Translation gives CASSPDGVYGYTF.